This T cell receptor beta chain was sequenced for a study of T cell changes during pregnancy in multiple sclerosis. Sequencing was performed with immunoSEQ multiplex PCR; in TCRdb, only in-frame clones are kept and a portion is missing. The data show fewer than 50,000 clones, approximately 91% seen once. Per the germline V gene, CDR1 is MNHEY and CDR2 is SVGAGI. CDR3 length: 14 amino acids. With 4 bases removed from V and 13 bases from J, the gap between germline ends came to 17 bases. Source: CD4+ T cells from peripheral blood mononuclear cells, taken in the first trimester of pregnancy. The sequence derives from a female donor with multiple sclerosis, enrolled in a pregnancy study. The rearrangement links TRBV6-5 to TRBJ2-6; no firm D call. CDR3 residues: CASSFSSSRRVLTF. The CDR3, as DNA: TGTGCCAGCAGTTTCTCGTCCTCCCGGCGGGTCCTGACTTTC.